These 8 T cell receptor beta chains share one sample of origin, sequenced in a study of shared clonotypes between healthy human individuals. The table came from immunoSEQ multiplex PCR; TCRdb's copy has only in-frame clones and leaves some out. The sample consists of 1.6 million or so clones, 95% to 97% of them appearing once. The sample was naive CD4+ T cells sorted from blood. Noted subset: CD45RA+ positively selected. These receptor sequences come from a young man in good health.

Concerning this clone: This same CDR3 is encoded by further DNA sequences in the sample. The chain links TRBV13 to TRBJ2-7; TRBD1 is a possible D gene (5 bases). Trimming took off 2 bases at V and 3 bases at J, with 5 bases between the two ends. Germline CDR1 is PRHDT and CDR2 is FYEKMQ (reference sequence). This CDR3 comprises 12 residues. CDR3 region: CASSLRGYEQYF. Here the CDR3 DNA reads TGTGCCAGCAGCTTAAGGGGCTACGAGCAGTACTTC.

J is TRBJ2-1 and V is TRBV7-3, with D possibly TRBD1 on 5 matching bases. V dropped 0 bases and J dropped 8 bases, with 8 bases sitting between them. This CDR3 has 13 amino acids. Germline CDR1 is SGHTA and CDR2 is FQGTGA. CDR3 sequence (DNA): TGTGCCAGCAGCTTAACAGGGGAATATGAGCAGTTCTTC. It encodes CASSLTGEYEQFF.

The gene calls are TRBV30 and TRBJ1-1; D gene ambiguous. CDR1 and CDR2 (germline): GTSNPN, SVGIG (reference sequence). V was clipped by 0 bases and J by 0 bases, with 2 bases between them. The CDR3 loop spans 12 amino acids. CDR3 in amino acids: CAWSVMNTEAFF. Here the CDR3 DNA reads TGTGCCTGGAGTGTAATGAACACTGAAGCTTTCTTT.

The chain combines TRBV5-1 with TRBJ2-2; no clear D gene. CDR1 is SGHRS and CDR2 is YFSETQ in the germline V gene. V dropped 4 bases and J dropped 1 base, with 11 bases sitting between them. This CDR3 spans 15 amino acids. The CDR3 spells CASSKTKGNTGELFF. DNA for the CDR3: TGCGCCAGCAGCAAGACGAAGGGGAACACCGGGGAGCTGTTTTTT.

The rearrangement uses TRBV7-3 and TRBJ2-6, with D unclear. Trimming left V 5 bases short and J 0 bases short, with 8 bases between. The CDR3 is 15 residues long. Germline CDR1 SGHTA, CDR2 FQGTGA. DNA of the CDR3: TGTGCCAGCAGCGAGTACAGCTCTGGGGCCAACGTCCTGACTTTC. This sequence encodes CASSEYSSGANVLTF.

The CDR3 region is CASDRGAGVSDTQYF. The CDR3 DNA reads as TGCGCCAGCGACCGGGGAGCGGGAGTGTCAGATACGCAGTATTTT. V is TRBV5-1 and J is TRBJ2-3; the match to TRBD2 covers 8 bases. V dropped 7 bases and J dropped 4; count of bases not matched to a gene: 11. Germline CDR1 is SGHRS and CDR2 is YFSETQ. This CDR3 region has 15 residues.

The rearrangement uses TRBV13 and TRBJ2-7; TRBD1 agrees at 10 bases. The CDR3 runs 17 residues. V trimming: 3 bases; J trimming: 1 base; junction bases outside the gene matches: 9. Germline CDR1 and CDR2: PRHDT and FYEKMQ (reference sequence). Here the CDR3 reads CASSLAAGTGVSYEQYF. In DNA form, the CDR3 reads TGTGCCAGCAGCTTGGCAGCCGGGACAGGGGTTTCCTACGAGCAGTACTTC. Together with reference TRBV13 and TRBJ2-7, the CDR3 gives the full variable domain: AAGVIQSPRHLIKEKRETATLKCYPIPRHDTVYWYQQGPGQDPQFLISFYEKMQSDKGSIPDRFSAQQFSDYHSELNMSSLELGDSALYFCASSLAAGTGVSYEQYFGPGTRLTVT.

V gene TRBV6-6 combines with J gene TRBJ2-7; 8 nucleotides align to TRBD1. V gave up 7 bases and J gave up 2 bases; unmatched junction bases: 7. Germline V gene lookup returns CDR1 MNHNY and CDR2 SVGAGI (reference sequence). The CDR3 loop spans 14 amino acids. In DNA form, the CDR3 reads TGTGCCAGCACCTTACGGACAGGGCCCTACGAGCAGTACTTC. The encoded protein is CASTLRTGPYEQYF.